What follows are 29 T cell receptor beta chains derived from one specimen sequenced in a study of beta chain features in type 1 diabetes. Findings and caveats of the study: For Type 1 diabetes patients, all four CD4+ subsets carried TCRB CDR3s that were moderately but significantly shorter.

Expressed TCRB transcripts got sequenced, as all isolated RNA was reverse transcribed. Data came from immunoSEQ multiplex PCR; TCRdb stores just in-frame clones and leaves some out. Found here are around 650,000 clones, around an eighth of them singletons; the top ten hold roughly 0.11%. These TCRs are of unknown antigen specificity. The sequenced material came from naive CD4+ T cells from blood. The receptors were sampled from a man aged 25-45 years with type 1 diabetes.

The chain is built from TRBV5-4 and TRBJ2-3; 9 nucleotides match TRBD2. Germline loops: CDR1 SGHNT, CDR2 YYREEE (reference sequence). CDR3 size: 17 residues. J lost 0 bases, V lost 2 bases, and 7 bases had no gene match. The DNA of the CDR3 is TGTGCCAGCAGCTTTCCAGCGGGGGGCCGTAGCACAGATACGCAGTATTTT. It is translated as CASSFPAGGRSTDTQYF.

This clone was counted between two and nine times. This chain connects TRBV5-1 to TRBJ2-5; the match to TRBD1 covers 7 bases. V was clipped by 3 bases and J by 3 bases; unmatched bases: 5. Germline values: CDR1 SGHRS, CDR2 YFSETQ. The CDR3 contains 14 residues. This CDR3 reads CASSYRGGEETQYF. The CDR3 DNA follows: TGCGCCAGCAGCTACAGGGGCGGAGAAGAGACCCAGTACTTC.

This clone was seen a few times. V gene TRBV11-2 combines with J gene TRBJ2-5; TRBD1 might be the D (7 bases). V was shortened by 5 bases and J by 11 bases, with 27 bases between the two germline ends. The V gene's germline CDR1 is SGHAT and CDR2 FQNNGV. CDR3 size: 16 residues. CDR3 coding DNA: TGTGCCAGCAGCCGTGGAACACAGGGGAGGATCGGGAATCAGTACTTC. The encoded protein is CASSRGTQGRIGNQYF.

This CDR3 reads CASSPHRGPETQYF. The DNA for the CDR3 is TGTGCCAGCAGTCCCCACAGGGGGCCAGAGACCCAGTACTTC. The rearrangement uses TRBV27 and TRBJ2-5; TRBD1 matches 9 bases. Germline V CDR1 and CDR2: MNHEY, SMNVEV (reference sequence). The CDR3 consists of 14 residues. V was pared by 5 bases and J by 4 bases, with 5 bases of the junction left unmatched.

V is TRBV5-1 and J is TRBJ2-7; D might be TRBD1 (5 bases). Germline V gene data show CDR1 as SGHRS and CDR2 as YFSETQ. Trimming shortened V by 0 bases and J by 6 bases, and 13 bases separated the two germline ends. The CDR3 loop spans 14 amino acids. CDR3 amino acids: CASSLDPGISEQYF. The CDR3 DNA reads TGCGCCAGCAGCTTGGATCCAGGGATTAGCGAGCAGTACTTC. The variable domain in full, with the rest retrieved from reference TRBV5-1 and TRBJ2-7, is KAGVTQTPRYLIKTRGQQVTLSCSPISGHRSVSWYQQTPGQGLQFLFEYFSETQRNKGNFPGRFSGRQFSNSRSEMNVSTLELGDSALYLCASSLDPGISEQYFGPGTRLTVT.

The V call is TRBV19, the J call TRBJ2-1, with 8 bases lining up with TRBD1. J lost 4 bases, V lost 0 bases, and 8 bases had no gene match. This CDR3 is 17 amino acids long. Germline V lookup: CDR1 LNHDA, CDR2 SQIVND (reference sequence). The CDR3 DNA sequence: TGTGCCAGTAGTATAGACGCGACAGGGGTTAGATACAATGAGCAGTTCTTC. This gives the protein CASSIDATGVRYNEQFF. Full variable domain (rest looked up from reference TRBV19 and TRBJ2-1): DGGITQSPKYLFRKEGQNVTLSCEQNLNHDAMYWYRQDPGQGLRLIYYSQIVNDFQKGDIAEGYSVSREKKESFPLTVTSAQKNPTAFYLCASSIDATGVRYNEQFFGPGTRLTVL.

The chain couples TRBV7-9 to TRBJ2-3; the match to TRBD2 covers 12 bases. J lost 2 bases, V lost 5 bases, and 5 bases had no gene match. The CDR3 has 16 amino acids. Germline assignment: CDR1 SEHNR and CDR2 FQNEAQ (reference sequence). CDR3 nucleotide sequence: TGTGCCAGCAGCGTTCTAGCGGGGGGGTCCACAGATACGCAGTATTTT. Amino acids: CASSVLAGGSTDTQYF. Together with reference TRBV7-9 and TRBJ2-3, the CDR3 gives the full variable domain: DTGVSQNPRHKITKRGQNVTFRCDPISEHNRLYWYRQTLGQGPEFLTYFQNEAQLEKSRLLSDRFSAERPKGSFSTLEIQRTEQGDSAMYLCASSVLAGGSTDTQYFGPGTRLTVL.

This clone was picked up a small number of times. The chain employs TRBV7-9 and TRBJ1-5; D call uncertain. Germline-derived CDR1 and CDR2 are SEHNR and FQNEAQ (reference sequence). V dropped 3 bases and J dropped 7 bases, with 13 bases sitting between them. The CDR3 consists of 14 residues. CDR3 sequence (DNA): TGTGCCAGCAGCTTGGGAACGACCGAGCAGCCCCAGCATTTT. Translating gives CASSLGTTEQPQHF.

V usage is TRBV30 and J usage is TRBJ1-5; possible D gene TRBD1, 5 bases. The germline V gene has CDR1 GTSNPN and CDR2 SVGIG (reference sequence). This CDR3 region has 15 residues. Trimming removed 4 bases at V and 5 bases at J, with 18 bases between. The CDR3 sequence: CAWTAGPHLDQPQHF. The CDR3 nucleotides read TGTGCCTGGACGGCAGGGCCCCATTTGGATCAGCCCCAGCATTTT.

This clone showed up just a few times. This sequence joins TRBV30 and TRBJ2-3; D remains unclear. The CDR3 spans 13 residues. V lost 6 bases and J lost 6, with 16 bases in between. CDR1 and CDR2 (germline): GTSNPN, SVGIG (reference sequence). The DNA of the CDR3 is TGTGCCTGTGCTCCGGGCTCCTCGGATACGCAGTATTTT. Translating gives CACAPGSSDTQYF.

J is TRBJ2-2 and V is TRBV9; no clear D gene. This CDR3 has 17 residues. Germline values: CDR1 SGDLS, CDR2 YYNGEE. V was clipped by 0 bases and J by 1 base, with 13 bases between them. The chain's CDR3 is CASSVGVNHWNTGELFF. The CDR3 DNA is TGTGCCAGCAGCGTAGGGGTCAATCATTGGAACACCGGGGAGCTGTTTTTT.

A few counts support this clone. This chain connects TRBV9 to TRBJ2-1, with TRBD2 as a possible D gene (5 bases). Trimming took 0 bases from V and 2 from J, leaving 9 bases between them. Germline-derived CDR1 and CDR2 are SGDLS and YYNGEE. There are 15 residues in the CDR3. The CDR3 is CASSVGNSAYNEQFF. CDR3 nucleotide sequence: TGTGCCAGCAGCGTAGGGAATAGCGCCTACAATGAGCAGTTCTTC.

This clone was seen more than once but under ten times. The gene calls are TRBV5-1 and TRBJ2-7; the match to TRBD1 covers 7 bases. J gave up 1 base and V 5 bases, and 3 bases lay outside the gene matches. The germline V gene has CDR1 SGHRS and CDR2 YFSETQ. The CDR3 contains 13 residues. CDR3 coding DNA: TGCGCCAGCAGGGTGGGACAGTCCTACGAGCAGTACTTC. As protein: CASRVGQSYEQYF.

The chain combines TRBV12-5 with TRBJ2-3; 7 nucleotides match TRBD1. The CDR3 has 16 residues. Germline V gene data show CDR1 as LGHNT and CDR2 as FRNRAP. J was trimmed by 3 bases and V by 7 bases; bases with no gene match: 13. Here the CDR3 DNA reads TGTGCTAGTGCTCCCAGGGACAGAGGGTTAACAGATACGCAGTATTTT. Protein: CASAPRDRGLTDTQYF.

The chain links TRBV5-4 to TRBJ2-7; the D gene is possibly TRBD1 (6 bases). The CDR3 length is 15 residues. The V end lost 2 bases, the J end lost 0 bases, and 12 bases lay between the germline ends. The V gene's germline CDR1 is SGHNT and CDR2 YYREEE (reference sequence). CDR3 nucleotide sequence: TGTGCCAGCAGCTTTGGACAGACTTTCTCCTACGAGCAGTACTTC. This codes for CASSFGQTFSYEQYF.

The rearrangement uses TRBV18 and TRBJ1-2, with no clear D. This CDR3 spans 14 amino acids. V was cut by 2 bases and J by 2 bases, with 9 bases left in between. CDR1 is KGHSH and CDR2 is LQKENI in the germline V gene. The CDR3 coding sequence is TGTGCCAGCTCACCAAGGGAGGAGAACTATGGCTACACCTTC. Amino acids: CASSPREENYGYTF.

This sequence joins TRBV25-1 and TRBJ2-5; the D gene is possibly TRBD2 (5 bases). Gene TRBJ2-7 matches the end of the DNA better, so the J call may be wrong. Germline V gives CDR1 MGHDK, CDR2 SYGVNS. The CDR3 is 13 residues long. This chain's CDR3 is CASGSGWMGEQYF. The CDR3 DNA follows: TGTGCCAGCGGAAGCGGCTGGATGGGCGAGCAGTACTTC.

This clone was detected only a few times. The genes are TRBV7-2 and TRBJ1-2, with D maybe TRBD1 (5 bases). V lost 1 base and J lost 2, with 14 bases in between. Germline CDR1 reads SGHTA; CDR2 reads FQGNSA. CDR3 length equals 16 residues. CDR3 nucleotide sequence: TGTGCCAGCAGCTTAGGGTCTGGAGGGGCGAACTATGGCTACACCTTC. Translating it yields CASSLGSGGANYGYTF. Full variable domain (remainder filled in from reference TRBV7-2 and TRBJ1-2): GAGVSQSPSNKVTEKGKDVELRCDPISGHTALYWYRQSLGQGLEFLIYFQGNSAPDKSGLPSDRFSAERTGGSVSTLTIQRTQQEDSAVYLCASSLGSGGANYGYTFGSGTRLTVV.

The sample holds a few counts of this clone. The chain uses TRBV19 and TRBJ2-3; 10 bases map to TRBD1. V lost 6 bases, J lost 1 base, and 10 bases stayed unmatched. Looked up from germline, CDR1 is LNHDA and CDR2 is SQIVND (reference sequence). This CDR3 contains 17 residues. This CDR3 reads CASSVNWDRGRTDTQYF. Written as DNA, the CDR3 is TGTGCCAGTAGCGTAAACTGGGACAGGGGACGCACAGATACGCAGTATTTT.

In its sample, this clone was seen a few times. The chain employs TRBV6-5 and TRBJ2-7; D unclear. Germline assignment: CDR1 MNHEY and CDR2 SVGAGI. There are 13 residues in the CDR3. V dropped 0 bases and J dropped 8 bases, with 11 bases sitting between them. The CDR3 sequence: CASSYSVGGQQYF. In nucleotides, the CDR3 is TGTGCCAGCAGTTACTCGGTGGGCGGTCAGCAGTACTTC.

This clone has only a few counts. CDR3 sequence: CASTPAGTWNEQFF. In DNA, the CDR3 is TGTGCCAGTACCCCGGCCGGGACCTGGAATGAGCAGTTCTTC. The chain joins TRBV19 to TRBJ2-1; D is possibly TRBD1 or TRBD2 (5 bases each). Between the trimmed V and J ends, which lost 7 bases and 7 bases, there was a span of 17 bases. Germline values: CDR1 LNHDA, CDR2 SQIVND (reference sequence). The CDR3 has 14 amino acids. Variable domain in full (rest from reference TRBV19 and TRBJ2-1): DGGITQSPKYLFRKEGQNVTLSCEQNLNHDAMYWYRQDPGQGLRLIYYSQIVNDFQKGDIAEGYSVSREKKESFPLTVTSAQKNPTAFYLCASTPAGTWNEQFFGPGTRLTVL.

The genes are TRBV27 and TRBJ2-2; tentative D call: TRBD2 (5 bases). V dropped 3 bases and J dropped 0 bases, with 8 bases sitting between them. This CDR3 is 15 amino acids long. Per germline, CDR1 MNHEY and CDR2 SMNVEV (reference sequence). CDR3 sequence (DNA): TGTGCCAGCAGTTTTTCCGGGACGAACACCGGGGAGCTGTTTTTT. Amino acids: CASSFSGTNTGELFF.

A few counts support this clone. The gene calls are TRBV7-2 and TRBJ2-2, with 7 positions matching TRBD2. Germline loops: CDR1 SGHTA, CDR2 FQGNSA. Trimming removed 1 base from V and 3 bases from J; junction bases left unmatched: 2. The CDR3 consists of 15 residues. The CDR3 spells CASSLGGGYTGELFF. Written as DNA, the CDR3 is TGTGCCAGCAGCTTAGGCGGGGGATACACCGGGGAGCTGTTTTTT.

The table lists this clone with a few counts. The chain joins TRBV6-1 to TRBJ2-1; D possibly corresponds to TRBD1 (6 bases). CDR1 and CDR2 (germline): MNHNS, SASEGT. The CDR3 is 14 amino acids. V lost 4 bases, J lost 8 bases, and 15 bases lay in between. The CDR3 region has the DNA TGTGCCAGCAGTGTGACAGGTCAGTCTGATGAGCAGTTCTTC. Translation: CASSVTGQSDEQFF.

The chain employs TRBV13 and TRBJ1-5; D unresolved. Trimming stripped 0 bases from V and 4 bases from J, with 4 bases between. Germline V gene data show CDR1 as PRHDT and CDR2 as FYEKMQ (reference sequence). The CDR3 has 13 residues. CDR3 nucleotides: TGTGCCAGCAGCTTAGGAATAAATCAGCCCCAGCATTTT. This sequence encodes CASSLGINQPQHF. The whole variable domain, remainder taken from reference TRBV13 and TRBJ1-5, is AAGVIQSPRHLIKEKRETATLKCYPIPRHDTVYWYQQGPGQDPQFLISFYEKMQSDKGSIPDRFSAQQFSDYHSELNMSSLELGDSALYFCASSLGINQPQHFGDGTRLSIL.

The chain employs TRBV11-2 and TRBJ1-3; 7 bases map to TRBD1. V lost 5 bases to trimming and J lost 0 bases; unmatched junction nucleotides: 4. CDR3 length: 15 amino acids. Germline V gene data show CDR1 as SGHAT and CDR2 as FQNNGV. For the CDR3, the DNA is TGTGCCAGCAGCCGCGGGACAGTCTCTGGAAACACCATATATTTT. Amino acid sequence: CASSRGTVSGNTIYF.

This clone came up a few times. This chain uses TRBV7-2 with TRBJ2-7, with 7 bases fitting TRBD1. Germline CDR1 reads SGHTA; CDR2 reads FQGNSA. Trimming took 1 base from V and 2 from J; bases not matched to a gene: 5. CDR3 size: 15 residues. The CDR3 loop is CASSLVGDRAYEQYF. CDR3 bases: TGTGCCAGCAGCTTAGTGGGGGACAGAGCCTACGAGCAGTACTTC.

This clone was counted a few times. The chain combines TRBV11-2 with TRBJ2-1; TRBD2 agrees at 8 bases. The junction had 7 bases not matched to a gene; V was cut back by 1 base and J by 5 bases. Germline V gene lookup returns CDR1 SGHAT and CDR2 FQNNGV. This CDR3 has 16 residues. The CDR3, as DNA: TGTGCCAGCAGCTTAGGCCTGGCGGGGGGTCACAATGAGCAGTTCTTC. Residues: CASSLGLAGGHNEQFF.

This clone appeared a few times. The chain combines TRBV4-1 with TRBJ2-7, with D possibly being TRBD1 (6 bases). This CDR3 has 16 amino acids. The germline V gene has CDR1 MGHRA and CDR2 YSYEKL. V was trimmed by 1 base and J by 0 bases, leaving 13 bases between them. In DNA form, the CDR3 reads TGCGCCAGCAGCCAAGGGCCAGGGGATAACTCCTACGAGCAGTACTTC. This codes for CASSQGPGDNSYEQYF.